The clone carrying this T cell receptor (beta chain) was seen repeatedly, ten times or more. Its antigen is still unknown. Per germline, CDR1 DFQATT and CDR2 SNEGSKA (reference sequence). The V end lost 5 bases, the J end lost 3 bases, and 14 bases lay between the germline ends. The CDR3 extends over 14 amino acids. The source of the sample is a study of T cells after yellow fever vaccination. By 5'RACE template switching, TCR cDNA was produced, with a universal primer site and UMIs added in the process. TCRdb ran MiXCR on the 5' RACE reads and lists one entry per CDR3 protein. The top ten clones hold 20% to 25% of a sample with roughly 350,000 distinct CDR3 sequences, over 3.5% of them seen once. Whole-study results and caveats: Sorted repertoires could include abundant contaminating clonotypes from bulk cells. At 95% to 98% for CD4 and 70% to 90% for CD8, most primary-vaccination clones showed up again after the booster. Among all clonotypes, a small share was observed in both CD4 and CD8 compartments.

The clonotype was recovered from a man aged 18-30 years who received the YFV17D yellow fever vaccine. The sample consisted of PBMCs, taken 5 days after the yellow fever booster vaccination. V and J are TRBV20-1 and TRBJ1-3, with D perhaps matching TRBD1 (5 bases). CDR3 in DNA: TGCAGTGCTCCCGAGCCAGGGCGTGGAAACACCATATATTTT. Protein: CSAPEPGRGNTIYF.